The T cell receptor (beta chain) under discussion was sequenced for a study of identical twins. General observations from the study: Excess sharing by twins proved weaker in beta out-of-frame sequences. For monozygotic twins, models underestimated out-of-frame TCR alpha sharing.

This clonotype has just a few counts. Its cognate antigen is unknown. TCRdb called the 5' RACE reads again in MiXCR, with one record for every CDR3 protein. There are some 440,000 distinct CDR3 sequences in the sample; 20% to 30% occur only once, and about 2.7% lies in the top ten. This sample was also put to use in a study of T cells expressing NK-cell markers.

The receptor was isolated from a woman aged 18-29 years in good health. The sequenced sample consisted of CD4+ T cells sorted from blood.

The CDR3 sequence: CASSFSRGSGRRVGGEQFF. The CDR3 DNA reads as TGTGCCAGCAGTTTTTCCCGGGGTAGCGGGAGGCGCGTCGGAGGTGAGCAGTTCTTC. This sequence joins TRBV12-3 or TRBV12-4 and TRBJ2-1, with 10 bases that match TRBD2. The trim removed 3 bases at V and 9 bases at J, leaving 20 bases unmatched. This CDR3 region has 19 residues.